This entry features one T cell receptor beta chain sequence. Its cognate antigen is unknown. The source of the sample is a study of T cell responses to AZD1222 COVID-19 vaccine. Sequencing used immunoSEQ multiplex PCR; TCRdb keeps in-frame clones, though not all of them. Among 140,000 to 150,000 clones, 85% to 95% were seen once, and the ten largest hold more than 10%. Overall study findings and caveats: Donors were mostly white British, more females; clonal diversity possibly underestimated. Spike-specific TCR depth and breadth grew after two AZD1222 doses. The study sampled repertoires only after the peak T cell response.

The input for sequencing was peripheral blood, taken after recovery from COVID-19. The sequence was collected from an adult who had recovered from COVID-19.

CDR3 sequence: CASSSGSISYEQYF. The CDR3 DNA sequence: TGCGCCAGCAGCTCCGGGTCTATATCCTACGAGCAGTACTTC. The rearrangement uses TRBV5-1 and TRBJ2-7, with D unresolved. The germline V and J ends were trimmed by 3 bases and 1 base, with 11 bases remaining between them. Germline CDR1 SGHRS, CDR2 YFSETQ. The CDR3 is 14 residues long.